The TCR beta chain under discussion was sequenced for a study of PD-1 blockade in classical Hodgkin lymphoma. As regards this clone: The antigen remains unidentified.

Each of the patients experienced relapse following autologous stem cell transplantation, and their brentuximab vedotin exposure differed. The V gene's germline CDR1 is MNHEY and CDR2 SVGAGI. With 2 bases clipped from V and 6 bases from J, the junction kept 4 bases outside the gene matches. This CDR3 has 14 amino acids. TCRdb's copy holds only in-frame clones and misses some; the assay was immunoSEQ multiplex PCR. The sample contains tens of thousands of clones, about two thirds of which appear only once. General study findings and limits: Complete responders' baseline diversity resembled that of newly diagnosed patients.

The chain joins TRBV6-5 to TRBJ1-5; TRBD1 agrees at 7 bases. The clonotype comes from a human donor with classical Hodgkin lymphoma. The sequencing used peripheral blood mononuclear cells (PBMCs), collected before the second cycle of nivolumab. The DNA for the CDR3 is TGTGCCAGCAGTTACGCACAGGGGAGTCAGCCCCAGCATTTT. Translated: CASSYAQGSQPQHF.